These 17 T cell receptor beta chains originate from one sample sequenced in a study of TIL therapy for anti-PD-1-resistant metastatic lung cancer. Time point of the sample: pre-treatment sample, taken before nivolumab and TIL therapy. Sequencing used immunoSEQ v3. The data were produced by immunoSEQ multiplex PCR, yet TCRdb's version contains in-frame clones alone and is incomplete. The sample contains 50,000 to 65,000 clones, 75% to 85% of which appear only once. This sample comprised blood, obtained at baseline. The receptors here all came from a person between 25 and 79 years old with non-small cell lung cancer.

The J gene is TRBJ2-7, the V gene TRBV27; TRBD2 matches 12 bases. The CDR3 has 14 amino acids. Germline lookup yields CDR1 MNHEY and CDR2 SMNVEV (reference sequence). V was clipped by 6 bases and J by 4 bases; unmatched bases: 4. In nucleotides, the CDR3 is TGTGCCAGCAGAAGGACTAGCGGGGTTTACGAGCAGTACTTC. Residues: CASRRTSGVYEQYF.

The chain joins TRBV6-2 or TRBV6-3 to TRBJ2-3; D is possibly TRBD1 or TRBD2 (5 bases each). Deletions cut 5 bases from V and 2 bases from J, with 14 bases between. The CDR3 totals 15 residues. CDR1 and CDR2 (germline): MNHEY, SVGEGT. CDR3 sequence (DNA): TGTGCCAGCAGTACCGGGACCCCGTTCACAGATACGCAGTATTTT. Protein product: CASSTGTPFTDTQYF.

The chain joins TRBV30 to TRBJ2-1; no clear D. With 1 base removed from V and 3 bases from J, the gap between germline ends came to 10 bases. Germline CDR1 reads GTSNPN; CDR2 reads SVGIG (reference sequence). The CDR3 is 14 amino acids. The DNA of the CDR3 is TGTGCCTGGAGTGCATGGGTAGGCTACAATGAGCAGTTCTTC. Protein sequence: CAWSAWVGYNEQFF.

The CDR3 reads CASSSGSAYTF. Here the CDR3 DNA reads TGTGCCAGCAGTTCCGGGTCCGCCTACACCTTC. This chain connects TRBV6-2 or TRBV6-3 to TRBJ1-2; no reliable D call. The CDR3 contains 11 residues. V dropped 4 bases and J dropped 10 bases, with 10 bases sitting between them. Germline loops: CDR1 MNHEY, CDR2 SVGEGT.

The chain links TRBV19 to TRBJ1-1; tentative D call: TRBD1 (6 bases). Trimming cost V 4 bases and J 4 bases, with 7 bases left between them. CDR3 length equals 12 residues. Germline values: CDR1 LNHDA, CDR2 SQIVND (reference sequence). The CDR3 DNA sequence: TGTGCCAGTAGTAACAGGGTCACTGAAGCTTTCTTT. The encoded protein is CASSNRVTEAFF.

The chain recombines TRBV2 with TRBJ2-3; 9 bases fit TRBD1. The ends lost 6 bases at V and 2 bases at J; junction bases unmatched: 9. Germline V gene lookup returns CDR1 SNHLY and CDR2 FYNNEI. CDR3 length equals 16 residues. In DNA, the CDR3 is TGTGCCAGCAGCTTACAGGGGGCGCGTTTCACAGATACGCAGTATTTT. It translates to CASSLQGARFTDTQYF. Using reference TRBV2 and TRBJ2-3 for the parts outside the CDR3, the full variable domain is EPEVTQTPSHQVTQMGQEVILRCVPISNHLYFYWYRQILGQKVEFLVSFYNNEISEKSEIFDDQFSVERPDGSNFTLKIRSTKLEDSAMYFCASSLQGARFTDTQYFGPGTRLTVL.

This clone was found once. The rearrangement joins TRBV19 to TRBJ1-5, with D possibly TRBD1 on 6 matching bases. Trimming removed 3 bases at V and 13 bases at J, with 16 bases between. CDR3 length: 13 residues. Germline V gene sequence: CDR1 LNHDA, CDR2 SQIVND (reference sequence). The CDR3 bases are TGTGCCAGTAGTATGGAACCCACAGGGCGACAGCATTTT. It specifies CASSMEPTGRQHF.

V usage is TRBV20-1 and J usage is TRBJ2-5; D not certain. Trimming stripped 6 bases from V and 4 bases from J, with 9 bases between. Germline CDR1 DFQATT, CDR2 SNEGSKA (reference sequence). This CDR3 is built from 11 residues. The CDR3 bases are TGCAGTGCAAACCTTAGAGAGACCCAGTACTTC. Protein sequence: CSANLRETQYF.

CDR3 in amino acids: CASSLVVHVNQPQHF. CDR3 sequence (DNA): TGTGCCAGCAGCTTAGTCGTACACGTCAATCAGCCCCAGCATTTT. The rearrangement uses TRBV11-2 and TRBJ1-5; D unclear. Trimming left V 1 base short and J 3 bases short, with 10 bases between. The CDR3 is made up of 15 amino acids. The germline V gene has CDR1 SGHAT and CDR2 FQNNGV.

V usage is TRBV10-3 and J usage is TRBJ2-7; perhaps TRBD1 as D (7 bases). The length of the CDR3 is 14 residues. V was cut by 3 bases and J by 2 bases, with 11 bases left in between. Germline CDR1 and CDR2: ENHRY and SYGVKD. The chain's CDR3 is CAISDTGEAYEQYF. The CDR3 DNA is TGTGCCATCAGTGATACAGGGGAGGCCTACGAGCAGTACTTC.

The DNA for the CDR3 is TGTGGGGGCGATGGGGGACGTAAGAACACCGGGGAGCTGTTTTTT. Translating gives CGGDGGRKNTGELFF. This chain links TRBV7-9 with TRBJ2-2; D possibly uses TRBD1 or TRBD2 (5 bases each). The CDR3 runs 15 residues. Germline CDR1 is SEHNR and CDR2 is FQNEAQ (reference sequence).

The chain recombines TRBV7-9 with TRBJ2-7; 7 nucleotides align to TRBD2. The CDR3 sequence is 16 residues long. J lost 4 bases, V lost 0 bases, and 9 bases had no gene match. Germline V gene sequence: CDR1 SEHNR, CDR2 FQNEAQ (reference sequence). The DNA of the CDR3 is TGTGCCAGCAGCTTAGCGCGGGCGGGAGATCAATACGAGCAGTACTTC. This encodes CASSLARAGDQYEQYF.

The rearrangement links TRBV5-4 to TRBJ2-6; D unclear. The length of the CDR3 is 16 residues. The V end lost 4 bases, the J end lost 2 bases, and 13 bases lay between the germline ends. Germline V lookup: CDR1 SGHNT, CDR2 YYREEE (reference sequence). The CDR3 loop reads CASSPPLGTGANVLTF. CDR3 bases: TGTGCCAGCAGCCCACCCTTGGGGACTGGGGCCAACGTCCTGACTTTC. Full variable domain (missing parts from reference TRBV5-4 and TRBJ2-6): ETGVTQSPTHLIKTRGQQVTLRCSSQSGHNTVSWYQQALGQGPQFIFQYYREEENGRGNFPPRFSGLQFPNYSSELNVNALELDDSALYLCASSPPLGTGANVLTFGAGSRLTVL.

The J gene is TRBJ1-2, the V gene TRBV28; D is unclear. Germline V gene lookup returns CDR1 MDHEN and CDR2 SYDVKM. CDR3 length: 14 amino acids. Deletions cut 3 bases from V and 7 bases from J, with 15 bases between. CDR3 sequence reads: CASSFGDYLTGYTF. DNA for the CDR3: TGTGCCAGCAGTTTTGGCGATTACCTAACTGGCTACACCTTC.

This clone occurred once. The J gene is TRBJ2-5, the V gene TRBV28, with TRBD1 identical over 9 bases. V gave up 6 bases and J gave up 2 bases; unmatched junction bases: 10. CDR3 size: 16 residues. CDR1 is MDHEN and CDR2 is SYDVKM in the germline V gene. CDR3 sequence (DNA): TGTGCCAGCAGGATTACCGGGACAGGGAAACAAGAGACCCAGTACTTC. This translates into CASRITGTGKQETQYF.

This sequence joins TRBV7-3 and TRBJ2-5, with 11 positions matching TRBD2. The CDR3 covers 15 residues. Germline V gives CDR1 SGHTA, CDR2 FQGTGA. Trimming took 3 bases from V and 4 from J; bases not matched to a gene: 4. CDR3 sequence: CASSFTSGSIETQYF. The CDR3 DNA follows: TGTGCCAGCAGCTTCACTAGCGGGAGTATAGAGACCCAGTACTTC.

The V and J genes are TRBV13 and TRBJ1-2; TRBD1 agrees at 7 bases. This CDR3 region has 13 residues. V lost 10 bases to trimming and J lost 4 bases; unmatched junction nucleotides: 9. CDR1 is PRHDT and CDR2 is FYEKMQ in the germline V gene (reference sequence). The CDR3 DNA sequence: TGTGCCATTACAGGGGATTTATTCTATGGCTACACCTTC. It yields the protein CAITGDLFYGYTF.